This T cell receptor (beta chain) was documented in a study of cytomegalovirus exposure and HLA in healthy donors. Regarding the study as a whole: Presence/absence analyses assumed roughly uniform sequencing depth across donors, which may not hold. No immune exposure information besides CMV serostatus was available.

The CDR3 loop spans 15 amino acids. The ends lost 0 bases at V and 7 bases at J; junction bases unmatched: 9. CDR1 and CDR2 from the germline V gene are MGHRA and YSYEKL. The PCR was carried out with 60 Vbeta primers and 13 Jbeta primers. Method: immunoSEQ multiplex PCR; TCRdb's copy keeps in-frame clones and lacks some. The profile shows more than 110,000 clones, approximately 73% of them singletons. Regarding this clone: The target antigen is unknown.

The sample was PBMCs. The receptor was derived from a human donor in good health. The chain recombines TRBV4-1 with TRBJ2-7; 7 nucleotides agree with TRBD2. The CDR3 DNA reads TGCGCCAGCAGCCAAGATTGGCAGGGCGGGAGAGAGCAGTACTTC. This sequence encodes CASSQDWQGGREQYF.